What follows describes a single TCR beta chain. Its antigen target is currently unknown. Base qualities were left out, and no much larger clone turns up one base away. The protocol used for the library was the immunoSEQ multiplex PCR assay. For the multiplex PCR, a mixture combining 60 forward primers for TCR Vbeta segments and 13 reverse primers for TCR Jbeta segments was used. The CDR3 region of rearranged TCR beta genes was amplified from genomic DNA by a multiplex PCR assay. On the Illumina HiSeq System, the amplified TCR beta libraries were sequenced as 87-base-pair reads. The authors' analysis ran thus. A later analysis counted approximately 84 million unique TCR beta chains across the 500 to 850 repertoires, and some 12 million of these chains were shared by at least two donors. Raw reads were error-corrected and collapsed into unique sequences by a nearest-neighbor algorithm in which closely related sequences were merged to remove PCR and sequencing errors. CDR3 sequences were aligned to IMGT reference sequences to assign V, D and J gene segments. For a sequence to be retained, a match of at least six nucleotides was required to both a V gene segment and a J gene segment. A rearrangement was called productive if the CDR3 had no stop codons and remained in frame with V and J, and every other rearrangement was called non-productive. Following IMGT convention, CDR3 was defined as the stretch from the second conserved V-encoded cysteine to the conserved J-encoded phenylalanine. The earlier analysis of about 590 of the donors excluded sequences that lacked an unambiguous match to a single V gene segment. An earlier analysis of 500 to 700 of the donors classified V segments as functional when productive rearrangements were above 56.7% and as segregating when the standard deviation between donors was above 5%. To diagnose cytomegalovirus status from the catalog of TCR beta chain sequences, a statistical classification framework was built. V and J gene assignment, in a later analysis, came from comparing TCR nucleotide sequences with IMGT/GENE-DB human TR gene sequences. Using the TCRdist pipeline, a later analysis assigned CDR3 sequences along with most-parsimonious VDJ recombination scenarios. In a later analysis, each TCR beta chain was defined by its CDR3 amino acid sequence together with its V-gene family, and reads lacking a unique V-gene family were excluded. A later analysis removed 500 to 600 highly shared, low-generation-probability nucleotide sequences to deal with suspected cross-contamination and a sequencing artifact. For each public chain, a later analysis derived a clonal expansion index from normalized ranks of inferred template counts within each repertoire. In a later analysis, generation probabilities were computed with a VDJ recombination model fitted to out-of-frame rearrangements, and the resulting probabilities were checked against IGoR. In a later analysis, hypergeometric tests were used to score TCR-TCR, TCR-HLA and TCR-CMV co-occurrence, with a repertoire-size bias correction applied to TCR pairs. To estimate false discovery rates, a later analysis permuted the HLA or CMV assignments 20 times. In a later analysis, co-occurring TCRs were grouped with DBSCAN, and TCRdist sequence similarity was added when clustering was performed within HLA-allele-positive subsets. Repertoires with fewer than 30,000 or more than 120,000 public chains, plus five repertoires with anomalous nucleotide sharing, were excluded from co-occurrence clustering. TCRdb obtained this table from immuneACCESS and retained in-frame rearrangements with V and J assigned. These tables miss some clones; where compared with another copy, unresolved V genes account for less than half of the shortfall, and the remainder is unexplained. Clonal size and the V and J genes are those of that table, whereas D and trimming came from the DNA. The sample data list 95,000 to 110,000 clones, and nearly 80% of these were observed just once. The top ten hold roughly 5.9% of the sample.

V has 3 bases trimmed and J has 0 bases trimmed; junction bases matching no gene number 6. The germline V gene (reference sequence) gives CDR1 as SEHNR and CDR2 as FQNEAQ. The CDR3 contains 18 residues, cysteine and phenylalanine counted. The kept DNA is CDR3 alone, 54 bases in frame from the first base. This record comes from a study of cytomegalovirus exposure and HLA in healthy donors (dated by TCRdb to the late 2010s). In terms of the full investigation: In an earlier analysis of around 540 of the donors, around 300 Gb of sequence data and approximately 120 million unique TCR beta sequences from about 180 million T cells were reported. Roughly 310 gigabases of sequencing data and roughly 90 million unique TCR sequences were included in an early release covering 550 to 800 HLA-typed donors. Of the roughly 400 genotyped donors, over 80% were placed in the genetic ancestry cluster associated with self-reported Caucasian donors. The study aimed to test whether cataloging public T cell receptors could reveal signatures of past pathogen exposure. The study profiled the T cell repertoires of around 700 subjects by immunosequencing and related them to cytomegalovirus serostatus. Along with the roughly 670-subject first cohort, a separate validation cohort of over a hundred different subjects was used. High-throughput TCR immunosequencing, statistical association of individual TCRs with disease status, and machine learning were combined to predict cytomegalovirus infection status. A later analysis re-examined previously published TCR beta repertoires from about 670 donors and added high-resolution HLA genotyping to investigate patterns of TCR occurrence. Rather than drawing on any new phenotypic data, the later analysis identified candidate immune exposures from TCR beta sequences and the way those sequences occurred across donors. In an earlier analysis of about 590 of the donors, high-throughput TCR beta sequencing was used to judge whether each TCR beta V gene segment behaved as functional or pseudogenic. Alongside the repertoire data, information on donor age, sex, ethnicity and CMV serostatus was compiled. A later genetic analysis took genome-wide SNP genotypes for about 60% of the roughly 670 donors and used that subset as a discovery cohort. All discovery cohort repertoires had been generated using a single sequencing platform. Class I and class II HLA loci were covered by the typing at four-digit resolution. The number of typed donors differed by locus: roughly 629-640 for A, B, C, DRB1 and DQB1; 500 to 550 for DQA1; over 600 for DPA1; and roughly 470 for DPB1. Because of strong linkage in the cohort, roughly five DR-DQ haplotypes were treated as single units for association and clustering. Among about 400 genotyped donors of the cohort, an average of roughly 230,000 unique TCR beta nucleotide sequences was sequenced per donor, of which roughly 17% were non-productive. The paper as a whole reports these results and caveats: According to a later analysis, TCR association rates differed among HLA loci, with DRB1 alleles showing the most associated TCRs and HLA-C alleles showing the fewest. In this cohort, only TCR beta chains were sequenced, and detectable features were limited by the absence of alpha or paired-chain data. For the cohort, immune exposure information was limited to CMV serostatus. According to the authors, the approach could potentially be generalized to other disease states and immunological phenotypes. Because HLA typing was missing for some donors at each locus, association tests included only the typed subset. A further reported finding was that TCR beta sequences accurately predicted the HLA-A and HLA-B alleles for most subjects in the first cohort. The earlier analysis of 587 of the donors excluded some 15 rarely observed V segments, including chromosome 9 orphons, because counts were too low. Some IMGT-functional V segments, including TRBV6-2 and TRBV6-3, could not be told apart with the 87-base-pair reads, so those segments were excluded. In vitro tests confirmed that a few of the cytomegalovirus-associated TCR beta chains recognize cytomegalovirus antigens. Most TCR sequences were observed very rarely across donors, whereas some public TCRs were present in many individuals. Cytomegalovirus status was reported to be diagnosed by the classifier with high specificity and sensitivity in both the original and validation cohorts. Correlated functional status among segregating V segments might be attributable to linkage disequilibrium, but an unknown experimental factor could not be ruled out. A later genetic analysis associated a missense DCLRE1C variant with V-gene and J-gene trimming of TCR beta chains, and an independent cohort replicated the association. Sequencing depth was assumed to be roughly uniform across donors in the presence/absence analyses, though that assumption may not hold. The study listed approximately 150 TCR beta chains as associated with cytomegalovirus. According to a later genetic analysis, donors in an Asian-associated ancestry cluster had fewer N-insertions in productive TCRs than the approximately 710-donor mean. Compared with equally common non-associated chains, HLA-associated TCR beta chains in a later analysis were more clonally expanded and had lower generation probabilities. In an earlier analysis of 587 of the donors, most TCR beta V segments appeared in productive rearrangements about 87% or about 30% of the time, broadly matching IMGT annotations. A cluster of highly shared sequence variants was judged likely to be a technical artifact of the sequencing pipeline. In a later analysis, several top co-occurrence clusters were reported to appear linked to parvovirus B19, influenza, CMV and Epstein-Barr virus. According to a later analysis, most CMV-associated TCR beta chains appeared to be HLA-restricted, and the HLA associations seemed to be driven largely by CMV exposure. At a false discovery rate of 0.05, a later analysis linked 16,000 or so TCR beta sequences to specific HLA alleles. When HLA alleles, especially DR and DQ, strongly co-occurred, attributing TCR associations to individual alleles was difficult.

In total, roughly 670 healthy bone marrow donors made up the cohort. All cohort members were sampled while nominally healthy, although unrecorded immune exposures were likely present. The donor was CMV seropositive and was included in the group of 300 or so seropositive cohort members. Each donor provided a peripheral blood sample, and peripheral blood mononuclear cells were used for TCR beta sequencing. Genomic DNA extraction from the blood cell samples was performed with the Qiagen DNeasy Blood Extraction Kit. The rearranged segments are TRBV7-9 and TRBJ2-6; TRBD1 agrees with 9 junctional bases. Sequenced input: PBMCs. The clonotype was recovered from a man aged 60 to 75 in good health and CMV-seropositive. The nucleotide sequence is given as TGTGCCAGCAGCTTGGCCGGGACAGGGCTCTCTGGGGCCAACGTCCTGACTTTC. Its protein is CASSLAGTGLSGANVLTF.